The rows below give T cell receptor beta chains drawn from one sample of a study of tumor and adjacent non-tumor tissue in lung cancer. TCRdb ran MiXCR on the multiplex PCR reads and lists one entry per CDR3 protein. The table shows about 66,000 distinct CDR3 sequences, with 73% occurring only once. The specimen was lung tumor tissue. These receptors were taken from a man aged 55 to 70 with non-small cell lung cancer. Both conserved end residues are part of each CDR3.

CDR3aa: CARSYGGPHKKLHF; j_gene: TRBJ1-6; v_gene: TRBV6-5
CDR3aa: CTSSVTGGNTEAFF; j_gene: TRBJ1-1; v_gene: TRBV28
CDR3aa: CSTETNYDYTF; j_gene: TRBJ1-2; v_gene: TRBV20-1
CDR3aa: CAITGTGEVELFF; j_gene: TRBJ1-4; v_gene: TRBV6-1
CDR3aa: CASSLMFQETQYF; j_gene: TRBJ2-5; v_gene: TRBV11-2
CDR3aa: CASSPGRELNIQYF; j_gene: TRBJ2-4; v_gene: TRBV5-4
CDR3aa: CASSFPRLAGDHDQFF; j_gene: TRBJ2-1; v_gene: TRBV28
CDR3aa: CASGSGCFRSYEQYF; j_gene: TRBJ2-7; v_gene: TRBV6-6
CDR3aa: CSAEALQEAQYF; j_gene: TRBJ2-5; v_gene: TRBV29-1
CDR3aa: CASGDTQYF; j_gene: TRBJ2-3; v_gene: TRBV6-6
CDR3aa: CSVDSGSSYNEQFF; j_gene: TRBJ2-1; v_gene: TRBV29-1
CDR3aa: CSATGQSESYGQYF; j_gene: TRBJ2-7; v_gene: TRBV20-1
CDR3aa: CASSESSGWAQHF; j_gene: TRBJ1-5; v_gene: TRBV10-2
CDR3aa: CSAGLAGHYNERFF; j_gene: TRBJ2-1; v_gene: TRBV29-1
CDR3aa: CSVYTWISSYEQYF; j_gene: TRBJ2-7; v_gene: TRBV29-1
CDR3aa: CATRGGRREAFF; j_gene: TRBJ1-1; v_gene: TRBV10-3
CDR3aa: CASGLEILGQRLSNTEAFF; j_gene: TRBJ1-1; v_gene: TRBV12-5
CDR3aa: CANTTSGNTIYF; j_gene: TRBJ1-3; v_gene: TRBV6-1
CDR3aa: CASSQGPTGGNYGYTF; j_gene: TRBJ1-2; v_gene: TRBV14
CDR3aa: CSVEYGPLNTEAFF; j_gene: TRBJ1-1; v_gene: TRBV29-1
CDR3aa: CSALPCIDTQYF; j_gene: TRBJ2-3; v_gene: TRBV29-1
CDR3aa: CSARNNFVGYTEAFF; j_gene: TRBJ1-1; v_gene: TRBV20-1
CDR3aa: CASKQGSEITIYF; j_gene: TRBJ1-3; v_gene: TRBV6-1
CDR3aa: CASNLERGRYEQLF; j_gene: TRBJ2-1; v_gene: TRBV11-1
CDR3aa: CSVDRESGNTF; j_gene: TRBJ1-2; v_gene: TRBV29-1
CDR3aa: CASSSASSGRGDTQYF; j_gene: TRBJ2-3; v_gene: TRBV6-6
CDR3aa: CSAIPDRGPQPQHF; j_gene: TRBJ1-5; v_gene: TRBV20-1
CDR3aa: CASGELRQWSGELFF; j_gene: TRBJ2-2; v_gene: TRBV6-1